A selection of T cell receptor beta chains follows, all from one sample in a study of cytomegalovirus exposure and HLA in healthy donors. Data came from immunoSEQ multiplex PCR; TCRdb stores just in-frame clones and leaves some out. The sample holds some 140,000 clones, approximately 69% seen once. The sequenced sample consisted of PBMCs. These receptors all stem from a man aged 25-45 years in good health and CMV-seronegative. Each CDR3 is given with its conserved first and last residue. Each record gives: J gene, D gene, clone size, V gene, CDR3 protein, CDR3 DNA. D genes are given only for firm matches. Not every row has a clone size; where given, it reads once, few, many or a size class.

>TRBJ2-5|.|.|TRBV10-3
CAISDWDIETQYF
TGTGCCATCAGTGACTGGGACATTGAGACCCAGTACTTC
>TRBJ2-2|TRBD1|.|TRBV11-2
CASRDRVNTGELFF
TGTGCCAGCAGAGACAGGGTGAACACCGGGGAGCTGTTTTTT
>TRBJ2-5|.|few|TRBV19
CASSSLQGQETQYF
TGTGCCAGTAGCAGCCTACAGGGACAAGAGACCCAGTACTTC
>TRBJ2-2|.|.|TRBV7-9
CSSSLDYVGLENTGELFF
TGTTCCAGCAGCTTAGACTATGTAGGACTTGAGAACACCGGGGAGCTGTTTTTT
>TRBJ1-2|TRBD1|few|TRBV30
CAWSHLDRASPNYGYTF
TGTGCCTGGAGTCACTTGGACAGGGCAAGTCCCAACTATGGCTACACCTTC
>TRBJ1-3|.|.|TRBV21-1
CASSNHDTTGNTIYF
TGTGCCAGCAGCAATCATGACACGACTGGAAACACCATATATTTT
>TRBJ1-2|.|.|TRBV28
CASSLTGIANYGYTF
TGTGCCAGCAGTTTAACAGGTATAGCTAACTATGGCTACACCTTC
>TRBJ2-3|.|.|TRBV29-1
CSVDQGMADTQYF
TGCAGCGTTGATCAGGGAATGGCAGATACGCAGTATTTT
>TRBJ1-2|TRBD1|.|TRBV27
CASRAKQGYYGYPF
TGTGCCAGCAGGGCCAAACAGGGGTATTATGGCTACCCCTTC
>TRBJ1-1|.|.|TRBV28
CASSSIFRQVWGTEAFF
TGTGCCAGCAGTTCGATCTTTCGACAGGTCTGGGGCACTGAAGCTTTCTTT
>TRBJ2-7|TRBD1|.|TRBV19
CASSIAGTGFSLTYEEQYF
TGTGCCAGTAGTATAGCGGGGACAGGGTTCTCCCTTACCTACGAGGAGCAGTACTTC
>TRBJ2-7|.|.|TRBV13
CASSLGHRRQNPSYEQYF
TGTGCCAGCAGCTTAGGCCACCGGAGGCAGAACCCTTCCTACGAGCAGTACTTC
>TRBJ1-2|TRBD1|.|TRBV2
CASNGGTGGRGYTF
TGTGCCAGCAACGGGGGTACAGGGGGCAGGGGCTACACCTTC
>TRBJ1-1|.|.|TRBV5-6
CASSPRWQAEAFF
TGTGCCAGCAGCCCCCGTTGGCAGGCTGAAGCTTTCTTT
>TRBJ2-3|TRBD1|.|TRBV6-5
CASSYFGQGTDTQYF
TGTGCCAGCAGTTACTTTGGACAGGGCACAGATACGCAGTATTTT
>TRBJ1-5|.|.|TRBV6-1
CASSGGLDQPQHF
TGTGCCAGCAGTGGGGGACTGGATCAGCCCCAGCATTTT
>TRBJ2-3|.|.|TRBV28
CASSPQGSTDTQYF
TGTGCCAGCAGCCCCCAGGGTAGCACAGATACGCAGTATTTT
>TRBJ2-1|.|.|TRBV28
CASSTVAPGCGQFF
TGTGCCAGCAGTACCGTGGCTCCGGGGTGCGGTCAGTTCTTC
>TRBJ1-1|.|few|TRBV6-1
CASSEVGGNTEAFF
TGTGCCAGCAGTGAAGTAGGAGGGAACACTGAAGCTTTCTTT
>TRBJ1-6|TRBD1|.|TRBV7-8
CASSYRTGPNSPLHF
TGTGCCAGCAGCTACCGGACAGGGCCCAATTCACCCCTCCACTTT
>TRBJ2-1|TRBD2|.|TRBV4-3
CASSQVLAGSSYNEQFF
TGCGCCAGCAGCCAGGTATTAGCGGGGAGCTCCTACAATGAGCAGTTCTTC
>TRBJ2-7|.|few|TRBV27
CASSLAPGEQYF
TGTGCCAGCAGCCTCGCGCCGGGCGAGCAGTACTTC
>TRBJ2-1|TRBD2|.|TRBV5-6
CASSLSGLAGGAYNEQFF
TGTGCCAGCAGCTTATCGGGACTAGCGGGGGGGGCCTACAATGAGCAGTTCTTC
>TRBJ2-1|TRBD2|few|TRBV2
CASRYGTSGLNEQFF
TGTGCCAGCAGGTACGGGACTAGCGGTCTCAATGAGCAGTTCTTC
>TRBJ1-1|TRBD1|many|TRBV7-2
CASSLVTGAAFF
TGTGCCAGCAGCTTAGTTACAGGGGCGGCTTTCTTT
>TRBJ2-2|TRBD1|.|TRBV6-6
CATSTVRGPTGELFF
TGTGCCACCTCTACCGTGAGGGGGCCCACCGGGGAGCTGTTTTTT
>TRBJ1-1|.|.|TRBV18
CASSQLGGMNTEAFF
TGTGCCAGCTCCCAGCTAGGTGGTATGAACACTGAAGCTTTCTTT
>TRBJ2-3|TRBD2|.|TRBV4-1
CASSPGLAGVASTDTQYF
TGCGCCAGCAGCCCGGGACTAGCGGGGGTAGCTAGCACAGATACGCAGTATTTT
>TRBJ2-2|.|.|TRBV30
CAWSAQIGAGELFF
TGTGCCTGGAGTGCCCAGATAGGGGCCGGGGAGCTGTTTTTT
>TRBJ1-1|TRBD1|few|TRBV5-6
CASSDGTGVYTEAFF
TGTGCCAGCAGCGATGGGACAGGGGTTTACACTGAAGCTTTCTTT
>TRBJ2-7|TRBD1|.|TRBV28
CASSSSRTGEYEQYF
TGTGCCAGCAGTTCCTCCCGGACAGGGGAATACGAGCAGTACTTC
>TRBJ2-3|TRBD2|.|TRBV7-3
CASSPGLGSSTDTQYF
TGTGCCAGCAGCCCAGGACTAGGCTCTAGCACAGATACGCAGTATTTT
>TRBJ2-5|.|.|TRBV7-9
CASRSEETQYF
TGTGCCAGCAGGTCCGAGGAGACCCAGTACTTC
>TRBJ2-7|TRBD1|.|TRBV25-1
CASSAKLTGSEQYF
TGTGCCAGCAGTGCTAAGTTGACAGGGAGCGAGCAGTACTTC
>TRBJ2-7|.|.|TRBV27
CASSIQQGYEQYF
TGTGCCAGCAGTATCCAGCAGGGCTACGAGCAGTACTTC
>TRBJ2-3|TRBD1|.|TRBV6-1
CANKLLPGGPDTQYF
TGTGCCAACAAACTGTTGCCAGGGGGCCCAGATACGCAGTATTTT
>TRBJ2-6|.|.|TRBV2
CASSVSGSGANVLTF
TGTGCCAGCAGTGTTTCGGGTTCTGGGGCCAACGTCCTGACTTTC
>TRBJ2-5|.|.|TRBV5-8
CASSLDRAQETQYF
TGTGCCAGCAGCTTGGACAGGGCCCAAGAGACCCAGTACTTC
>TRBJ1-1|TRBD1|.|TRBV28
CASSPYRGIRSEAFF
TGTGCCAGCAGTCCCTACAGGGGGATACGAAGTGAAGCTTTCTTT
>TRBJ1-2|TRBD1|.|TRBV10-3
CAISEKTGGASGYTF
TGTGCCATCAGTGAAAAGACAGGGGGCGCGAGCGGCTACACCTTC
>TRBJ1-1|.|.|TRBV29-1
CSGGTGGTEAFF
TGCAGCGGGGGGACGGGGGGCACTGAAGCTTTCTTT
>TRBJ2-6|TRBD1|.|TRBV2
CASSEATQGLQALTF
TGTGCCAGCAGTGAAGCGACACAGGGGCTCCAGGCCCTGACTTTC
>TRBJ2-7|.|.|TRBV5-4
CASSGTPTGPSSYEQYF
TGTGCCAGCAGCGGGACCCCTACAGGGCCTAGCTCATACGAGCAGTACTTC
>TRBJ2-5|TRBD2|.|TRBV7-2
CASSLGDVGGVAETQYF
TGTGCCAGCAGCTTAGGGGACGTCGGGGGGGTAGCGGAGACCCAGTACTTC
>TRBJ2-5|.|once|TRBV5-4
CASSPRGSFTETQYF
TGTGCCAGCAGCCCCCGGGGTAGCTTTACAGAGACCCAGTACTTC
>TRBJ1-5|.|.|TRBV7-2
CASSFSAGNQPQHF
TGTGCCAGCAGCTTTTCCGCAGGGAATCAGCCCCAGCATTTT
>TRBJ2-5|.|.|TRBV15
CATSRDSVGQETQYF
TGTGCCACCAGCAGAGATAGCGTAGGGCAAGAGACCCAGTACTTC
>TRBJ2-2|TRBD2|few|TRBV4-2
CASSQPSAGGLVELFF
TGTGCCAGCAGCCAACCCTCAGCGGGGGGGCTGGTGGAGCTGTTTTTT
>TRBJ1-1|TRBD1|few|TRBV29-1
CSVTKQGAWTEAFF
TGCAGCGTGACTAAACAGGGGGCTTGGACTGAAGCTTTCTTT
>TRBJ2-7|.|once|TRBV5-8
CASSFTGFVGEQYF
TGTGCCAGCAGCTTCACAGGGTTCGTTGGCGAGCAGTACTTC
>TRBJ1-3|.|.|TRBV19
CASSINEVPSGNTIYF
TGTGCCAGTAGTATTAATGAGGTTCCATCTGGAAACACCATATATTTT
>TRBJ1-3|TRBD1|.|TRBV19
CASTSNGGQYSGNTIYF
TGTGCCAGTACCTCCAACGGGGGACAGTACTCTGGAAACACCATATATTTT
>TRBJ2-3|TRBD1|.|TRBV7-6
CASSLRSRGQGTDTQYF
TGTGCCAGCAGCTTAAGGTCGCGAGGACAGGGTACAGATACGCAGTATTTT
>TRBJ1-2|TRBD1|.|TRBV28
CASDRGWGYPF
TGTGCCAGCGACAGGGGGTGGGGCTACCCCTTC
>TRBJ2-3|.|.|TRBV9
CASSVSGGGPGTDTQYF
TGTGCCAGCAGCGTATCTGGGGGGGGGCCGGGGACAGATACGCAGTATTTT
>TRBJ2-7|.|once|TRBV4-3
CASSQDQGYEQYF
TGCGCCAGCAGCCAAGATCAGGGGTACGAGCAGTACTTC